This TCR beta chain was identified in a study of T-cell reconstitution after alpha-beta-depleted transplantation in children. During its preparation, the TCRbeta library received unique molecular identifiers. TCRdb re-analysed the PCR reads in MiXCR, keeping a single row per CDR3 protein. Found here are about 260,000 distinct CDR3 sequences, around 7.5% of them singletons; the top ten hold under 8%. CDR3 length: 14 residues. V was pared by 10 bases and J by 3 bases, with 12 bases of the junction left unmatched. Whole-study results and caveats: After one year, T-cell counts and TCRbeta diversity mostly came from new T cells. Surviving thymic progenitors and recipient T cells were the source of high TCRbeta diversity at day 60 in some patients. Several hundred expanded graft clones reportedly supplied alpha-beta T cells about two months after transplant.

On this clonotype itself: What it binds is unknown.

This TCR derives from a male patient aged 5 to 17 who had a stem cell transplant for acute lymphoblastic leukemia, so the T cells may come from the graft donor. The chain uses TRBV23-1 and TRBJ2-7, with 7 bases identical to TRBD2. TRBV23-1 is flagged as an ORF with uncertain function. The input for sequencing was PBMCs, mostly from graft donor cells, taken 180 days after TCRalphabeta/CD19-depleted stem cell transplant. The CDR3 region is CAIPPPGLFYEQYF. The CDR3 DNA reads TGCGCCATCCCCCCCCCGGGACTATTCTACGAGCAGTACTTC.